This TCR beta chain was captured by sequencing in a study of control samples from healthy donors and cancer patients. The protocol was immunoSEQ multiplex PCR, while the TCRdb copy is restricted to in-frame clones and leaves out a portion. The sample holds approximately 140,000 clones, about 85% seen once. V lost 2 bases and J lost 7; bases outside the gene matches: 7. CDR3 length: 15 amino acids. The germline V gene has CDR1 SGHNT and CDR2 YYREEE (reference sequence). The chain is built from TRBV5-4 and TRBJ2-1, with 9 bases matching TRBD2. The receptor comes from a woman aged 25-40 years in good health. Sequenced sample: blood. CDR3 nucleotide sequence: TGTGCCAGCAGCTTTGCGGGAGGGCCGCTGAATGAGCAGTTCTTC. It specifies CASSFAGGPLNEQFF.